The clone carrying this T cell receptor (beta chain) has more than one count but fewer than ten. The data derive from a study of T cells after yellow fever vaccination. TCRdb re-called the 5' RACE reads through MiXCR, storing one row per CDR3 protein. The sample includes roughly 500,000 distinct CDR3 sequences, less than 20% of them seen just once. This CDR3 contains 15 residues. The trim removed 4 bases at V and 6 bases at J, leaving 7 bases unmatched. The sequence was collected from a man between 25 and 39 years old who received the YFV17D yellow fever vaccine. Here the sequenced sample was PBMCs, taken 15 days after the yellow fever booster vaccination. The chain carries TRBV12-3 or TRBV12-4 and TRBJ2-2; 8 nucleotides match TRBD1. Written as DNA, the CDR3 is TGTGCCAGCAGTTCTCGAGACAGGGGAGCCGGGGAGCTGTTTTTT. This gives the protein CASSSRDRGAGELFF.